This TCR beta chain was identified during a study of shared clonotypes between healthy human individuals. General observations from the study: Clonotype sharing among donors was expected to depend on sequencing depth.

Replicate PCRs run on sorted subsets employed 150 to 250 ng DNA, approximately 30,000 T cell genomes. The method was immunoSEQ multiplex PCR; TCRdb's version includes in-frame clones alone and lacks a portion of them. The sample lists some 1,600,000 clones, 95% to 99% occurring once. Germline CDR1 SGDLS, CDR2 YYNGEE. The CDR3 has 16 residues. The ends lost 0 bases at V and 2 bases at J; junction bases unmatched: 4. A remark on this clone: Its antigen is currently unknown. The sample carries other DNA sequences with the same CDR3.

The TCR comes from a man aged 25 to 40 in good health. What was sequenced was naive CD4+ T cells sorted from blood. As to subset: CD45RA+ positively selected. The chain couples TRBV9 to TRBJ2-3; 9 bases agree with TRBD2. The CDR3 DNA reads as TGTGCCAGCAGCGTAGCCGCGGGAGGGCCCACAGATACGCAGTATTTT. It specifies CASSVAAGGPTDTQYF.